These T cell receptor beta chains were read from a single sample in a study of blood T cell repertoires in COVID-19. Sequencing used immunoSEQ multiplex PCR; TCRdb keeps in-frame clones, though not all of them. The data show 310,000 or so clones, around nine tenths seen once. Material for sequencing was PBMCs or T cells enriched from blood (not recorded which). These receptors came from a woman in her thirties or forties who had recovered from COVID-19. The CDR3 runs from the conserved cysteine through the conserved F or W. D genes are given only for firm matches. Clone sizes are given selectively: once, few, many, or a class where the clone is expanded.

d_call,v_call,clone_size,j_call,cdr3_nt,cdr3_aa
NA,TRBV6-5,once,TRBJ1-1,TGTGCCAGCAGTAACTGGGAGAAGAACACTGAAGCTTTCTTT,CASSNWEKNTEAFF
TRBD2,TRBV27,NA,TRBJ2-5,TGTGCCAGCAGTTTATTGGGTAGCGGGGATCAAGAGACCCAGTACTTC,CASSLLGSGDQETQYF
NA,TRBV27,NA,TRBJ1-6,TGTGCCAGCAGTTTATTTATTCGGGGTCGCAATTCACCCCTCCACTTT,CASSLFIRGRNSPLHF
NA,TRBV7-2,NA,TRBJ1-6,TGTGCCAGCAGCCTTTTGAGCTCCTATAATTCACCCCTCCACTTT,CASSLLSSYNSPLHF
NA,TRBV11-3,NA,TRBJ2-1,TGTGCCAGCAGCTTAGACGGACTCCCCCCCTACAATGAGCAGTTCTTC,CASSLDGLPPYNEQFF
TRBD1,TRBV6-4,NA,TRBJ2-7,TGTGCCAGGGTTGCCGGGACAGGGGGGACCTCCTACGAGCAGTACTTC,CARVAGTGGTSYEQYF
NA,TRBV13,NA,TRBJ1-2,TGTGCCAGCAGCTTAGGCGGTGCGCGGGGCTACACCTTC,CASSLGGARGYTF
TRBD1,TRBV30,NA,TRBJ2-7,TGTGCCTGGAGTCTGGACAGGGTCCCTTACGAGCAGTACTTC,CAWSLDRVPYEQYF
NA,TRBV27,few,TRBJ2-7,TGTGCCAGCAGTGCAATCCCCGGTCCTCCCTCCTACGAGCAGTACTTC,CASSAIPGPPSYEQYF
NA,TRBV6-5,NA,TRBJ2-3,TGTGCCAGCAGTTACTGGGGGGACGATGGGTCGGATACGCAGTATTTT,CASSYWGDDGSDTQYF
TRBD1,TRBV6-1,NA,TRBJ1-5,TGTGCCAGCAGTGAACCGGGACAGTATTATCAGCCCCAGCATTTT,CASSEPGQYYQPQHF
NA,TRBV24-1,many,TRBJ2-7,TGTGCCACCAGTGATGGGGGACGGCGGGGTTTCGACGAGCAGTACTTC,CATSDGGRRGFDEQYF
TRBD1,TRBV7-2,NA,TRBJ1-2,TGTGCCAGCAGCGAGGACAGGGTCTATGGCTACACCTTC,CASSEDRVYGYTF
TRBD2,TRBV28,NA,TRBJ2-7,TGTGCCTGCAGTAAGGGTTTCGGGGTGGTGCGGGAGGGGAGCGAGCAGTACTTC,CACSKGFGVVREGSEQYF
TRBD2,TRBV10-3,NA,TRBJ2-1,TGTGCCATCAGTGATGGATTAGCGGGAACTCGATCCTACAATGAGCAGTTCTTC,CAISDGLAGTRSYNEQFF
NA,TRBV28,few,TRBJ2-2,TGTGCCAGCAGTTTATTGGGCCGGGAGCTGTTTTTT,CASSLLGRELFF
NA,TRBV2,NA,TRBJ2-5,TGTGCCAGCAGTGATGTAGGGGGAGGGGAGACCCAGTACTTC,CASSDVGGGETQYF
TRBD2,TRBV10-3,NA,TRBJ2-2,TGTGCCATCAGTGAGTCGGGCGGGAGTGGCACCGGGGAGCTGTTTTTT,CAISESGGSGTGELFF
TRBD2,TRBV9,NA,TRBJ2-3,TGTGCCAGCAGCGTAGCTCCGGGACTAGAGGCCGATACGCAGTATTTT,CASSVAPGLEADTQYF
NA,TRBV18,NA,TRBJ1-4,TGTGCCAGCTCACCAAGCCCTAATGAAAAACTGTTTTTT,CASSPSPNEKLFF
NA,TRBV28,NA,TRBJ2-7,TGTGCCAGCACTTTGGGCCTGACAAACCGCTACGAGCAGTACTTC,CASTLGLTNRYEQYF
TRBD1,TRBV30,once,TRBJ1-1,TGTGCCTGGTCCTTGGAGGGGGCTGCTTTCTTT,CAWSLEGAAFF
TRBD2,TRBV6-2/TRBV6-3,NA,TRBJ2-1,TGTGCCAGCAGTTACGTCCCCCCTCTAGCGGGAGGGGTCAATGAGCAGTTCTTC,CASSYVPPLAGGVNEQFF
TRBD2,TRBV7-2,many,TRBJ2-1,TGTGCCAGCAGCTGGACTAGCGGGAAGGATGAGCAGTTCTTC,CASSWTSGKDEQFF
NA,TRBV18,once,TRBJ2-5,TGTGCCAGCTCACCTAGGGCAGGGCTGGATCAAGAGACCCAGTACTTC,CASSPRAGLDQETQYF